This TCR beta chain was obtained from a study of blood T cell repertoires in COVID-19. In the original analysis: Amplified reference gene primers provided the basis for estimating nucleated cell counts. TCRdb's copy holds only in-frame clones and misses some; the assay was immunoSEQ multiplex PCR. V, J and clone size are taken as reported in that table, and D and trimming were inferred from the DNA itself. The sample includes 300,000 to 350,000 clones, about 87% of them seen just once. Germline CDR1 and CDR2: KGHDR and SFDVKD. The length of the CDR3 is 17 residues. V trimming: 2 bases; J trimming: 7 bases; junction bases outside the gene matches: 11.

This sequence was found in a man aged 30 to 39 with COVID-19, enrolled during active disease. This chain joins TRBV24-1 and TRBJ1-5; TRBD1 matches 9 bases. Sequenced input: peripheral blood. The DNA of the CDR3 is TGTGCCACCAGTGATTATGAGGACAGGGGAGAAGGACAGCCCCAGCATTTT. Its protein product is CATSDYEDRGEGQPQHF.